This TCR beta chain comes out of a study of early T cells in non-severe SARS-CoV-2 infection. This clonotype was counted ten times or more. V shed 1 base and J 9 bases; nucleotides not matched to a gene: 2. Germline V gene lookup returns CDR1 SGHVS and CDR2 FNYEAQ. The CDR3 contains 13 residues. Researchers attached unique molecular identifiers to individual cDNA molecules. A single record per CDR3 protein comes from TCRdb applying MiXCR to the 5' RACE reads. The sample yields roughly 28,000 distinct CDR3 sequences, roughly 4.5% seen once. Source material: whole blood. V usage is TRBV7-6 and J usage is TRBJ2-1; 8 positions match TRBD2. The clonotype comes from an adult who was a healthcare worker with PCR-confirmed SARS-CoV-2 infection or an uninfected control (not recorded which). CDR3 in amino acids: CASSLGAGGEQFF. CDR3 sequence (DNA): TGTGCCAGCAGCTTAGGGGCGGGAGGTGAGCAGTTCTTC.